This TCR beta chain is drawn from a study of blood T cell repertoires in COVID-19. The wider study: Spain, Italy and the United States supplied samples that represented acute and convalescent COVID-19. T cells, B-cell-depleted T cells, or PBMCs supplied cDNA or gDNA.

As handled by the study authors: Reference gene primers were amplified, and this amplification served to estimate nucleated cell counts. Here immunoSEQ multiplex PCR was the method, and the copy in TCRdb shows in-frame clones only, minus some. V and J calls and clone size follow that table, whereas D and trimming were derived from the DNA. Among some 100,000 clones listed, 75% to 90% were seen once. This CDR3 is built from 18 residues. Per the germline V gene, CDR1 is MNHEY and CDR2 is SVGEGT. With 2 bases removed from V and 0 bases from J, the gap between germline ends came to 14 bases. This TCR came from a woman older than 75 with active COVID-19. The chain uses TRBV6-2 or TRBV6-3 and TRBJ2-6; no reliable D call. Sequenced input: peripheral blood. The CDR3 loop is CASSYGPGPDSGANVLTF. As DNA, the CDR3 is TGTGCCAGCAGTTACGGTCCAGGCCCCGACTCTGGGGCCAACGTCCTGACTTTC.